Below, 8 T cell receptor beta chains from the same sample are listed, as sequenced in a study of cytomegalovirus exposure and HLA in healthy donors. PCR employed 60 Vbeta and 13 Jbeta primers. Sequencing was performed with immunoSEQ multiplex PCR; in TCRdb, only in-frame clones are kept and a portion is missing. The data contain under 150,000 clones, approximately 72% of them singletons. Sequencing was done on a sample of PBMCs. These receptors were obtained from a human donor in good health.

The chain employs TRBV7-2 and TRBJ2-7; TRBD2 matches 12 bases. The CDR3 length is 14 residues. Germline V gene data show CDR1 as SGHTA and CDR2 as FQGNSA. The ends lost 4 bases at V and 7 bases at J; junction bases unmatched: 5. The CDR3 DNA follows: TGTGCCAGCAGCTCAGAGGGACTAGCGGGTGAGCAGTACTTC. It encodes CASSSEGLAGEQYF.

V usage is TRBV21-1 and J usage is TRBJ2-7; the table assigns TRBD1, which was not confirmed against the DNA. TRBV21-1 is a listed pseudogene. The CDR3 covers 16 residues. The CDR3 loop reads CASSKLNRLDTYEQYF. The DNA of the CDR3 is TGTGCCAGCAGCAAATTGAACAGGTTAGACACCTACGAGCAGTACTTC.

The V call is TRBV2, the J call TRBJ1-2; D possibly corresponds to TRBD1 (6 bases). The V end lost 3 bases, the J end lost 4 bases, and 15 bases lay between the germline ends. The CDR3 has 15 residues. CDR1 is SNHLY, CDR2 FYNNEI, per germline. The DNA of the CDR3 is TGTGCCAGCAGTGAGTCAAGGACAGTTTTCTATGGCTACACCTTC. The encoded protein is CASSESRTVFYGYTF. Complete variable domain (other parts from reference TRBV2 and TRBJ1-2): EPEVTQTPSHQVTQMGQEVILRCVPISNHLYFYWYRQILGQKVEFLVSFYNNEISEKSEIFDDQFSVERPDGSNFTLKIRSTKLEDSAMYFCASSESRTVFYGYTFGSGTRLTVV.

The rearrangement uses TRBV13 and TRBJ1-2; 9 positions agree with TRBD1. Germline trimming cut 5 bases from V and 5 bases from J; bases unmatched to any gene: 9. The CDR3 extends over 15 amino acids. The V gene's germline CDR1 is PRHDT and CDR2 FYEKMQ (reference sequence). The CDR3 DNA sequence: TGTGCCAGCAGCGCTGCCGGACAGGGGTGGTATGGCTACACCTTC. It translates to CASSAAGQGWYGYTF.

The chain carries TRBV19 and TRBJ2-2; 12 bases map to TRBD2. The germline V gene has CDR1 LNHDA and CDR2 SQIVND (reference sequence). CDR3 length equals 19 residues. V dropped 6 bases and J dropped 0; count of bases not matched to a gene: 11. The CDR3 DNA reads TGTGCCAGTAGGCCTCATTGGACTAGCGGGACCGCGAACACCGGGGAGCTGTTTTTT. Its protein is CASRPHWTSGTANTGELFF.

The V and J genes are TRBV7-2 and TRBJ1-2; 8 positions agree with TRBD1. V was clipped by 1 base and J by 4 bases; unmatched bases: 11. This CDR3 contains 17 residues. Germline V gives CDR1 SGHTA, CDR2 FQGNSA. The CDR3 sequence: CASSLVGSAGGVYGYTF. The CDR3 nucleotides are TGTGCCAGCAGCTTAGTTGGTTCGGCAGGGGGCGTCTATGGCTACACCTTC.

There are a few counts of this clone. The V gene is TRBV28, the J gene TRBJ1-1, with D maybe TRBD1 (6 bases). Trimming stripped 3 bases from V and 4 bases from J, with 9 bases between. The V gene's germline CDR1 is MDHEN and CDR2 SYDVKM. The CDR3 extends over 13 amino acids. The CDR3, as DNA: TGTGCCAGCAGTTTCCCAGGGGTCACTGAAGCTTTCTTT. Protein: CASSFPGVTEAFF.

The table lists this clone with a few counts. The chain joins TRBV30 to TRBJ2-7; D ambiguous. This CDR3 comprises 15 residues. The germline V gene encodes CDR1 GTSNPN and CDR2 SVGIG (reference sequence). Trimming left V 0 bases short and J 0 bases short, with 12 bases between. CDR3 sequence (DNA): TGTGCCTGGAGTGTAAACAGTGTGGGCTCCTACGAGCAGTACTTC. Protein: CAWSVNSVGSYEQYF. Combining the CDR3 with reference TRBV30 and TRBJ2-7 gives the whole variable domain SQTIHQWPATLVQPVGSPLSLECTVEGTSNPNLYWYRQAAGRGLQLLFYSVGIGQISSEVPQNLSASRPQDRQFILSSKKLLLSDSGFYLCAWSVNSVGSYEQYFGPGTRLTVT.